This note documents a single TCR beta chain sequence. In the authors' workflow: Quantification of nucleated cells was approximated via reference gene primer amplification. The protocol was immunoSEQ multiplex PCR, while the TCRdb copy is restricted to in-frame clones and leaves out a portion. The D gene and trimming were derived from the DNA, and the V and J assignments and clone size from that table. The sample holds some 320,000 clones, more than 75% seen once. These data are taken from a study of blood T cell repertoires in COVID-19. Participants were placed into cohorts based on the clinical history they reported. Symptom resolution, clearance, or two negative PCRs marked donors in Cohort 3 as recovered. The sequencing input was PBMCs or T cells enriched from blood (not recorded which). This TCR was sampled from a woman aged 25 to 45 who had recovered from COVID-19.

The CDR3 here is CASSQSISGVYNEQFF. In DNA, the CDR3 is TGCGCCAGCAGCCAGTCTATATCCGGGGTTTACAATGAGCAGTTCTTC. The chain employs TRBV4-3 and TRBJ2-1; possibly TRBD2 for D (5 bases). The CDR3 runs to 16 residues. The ends were cut back, 3 bases at V and 4 bases at J, with 16 bases in the middle. Germline lookup yields CDR1 LGHNA and CDR2 YSLEER.